This T cell receptor (beta chain) derives from a study of patients and donors after allogeneic stem cell transplantation. Germline values: CDR1 SGHRS, CDR2 YFSETQ. The V gene lost 3 bases and the J gene lost 1 base, with 10 bases spanning the gap. The CDR3 runs 14 residues. Each CDR3 protein is one row after TCRdb ran MiXCR on the RT-PCR reads. The sample includes tens of thousands of distinct CDR3 sequences, 48% of them seen just once. Source material: blood, either unsorted or a sorted T cell fraction (not recorded which). The TCR originated in a human donor who was either an allogeneic HSCT recipient or a stem cell or donor lymphocyte infusion donor (not recorded which). It is not recorded whose cells these are; they may come from a transplant donor. The rearrangement links TRBV5-1 to TRBJ1-1; no firm D call. Here the CDR3 reads CASSSRLGNTEAFF. The CDR3 DNA reads as TGCGCCAGCAGCTCCCGATTGGGGAACACTGAAGCTTTCTTT.